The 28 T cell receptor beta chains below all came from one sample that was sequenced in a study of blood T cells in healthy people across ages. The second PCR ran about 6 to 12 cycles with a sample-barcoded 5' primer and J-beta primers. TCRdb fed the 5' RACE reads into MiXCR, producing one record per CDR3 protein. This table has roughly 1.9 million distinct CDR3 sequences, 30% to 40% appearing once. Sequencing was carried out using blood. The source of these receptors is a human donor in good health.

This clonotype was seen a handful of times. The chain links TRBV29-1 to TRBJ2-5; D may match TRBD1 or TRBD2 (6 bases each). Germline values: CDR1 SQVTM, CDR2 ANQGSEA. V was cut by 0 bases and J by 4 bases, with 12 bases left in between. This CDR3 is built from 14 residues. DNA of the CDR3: TGCAGCGTTGAAGATACCGGGGGCAGAGAGACCCAGTACTTC. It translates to CSVEDTGGRETQYF.

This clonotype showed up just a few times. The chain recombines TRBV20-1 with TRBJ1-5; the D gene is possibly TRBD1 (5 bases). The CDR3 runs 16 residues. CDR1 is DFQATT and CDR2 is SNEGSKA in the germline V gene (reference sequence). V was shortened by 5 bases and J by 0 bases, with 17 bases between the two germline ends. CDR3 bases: TGCAGTGCTGAGGGGCTTTTGGGTATTAGCAATCAGCCCCAGCATTTT. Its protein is CSAEGLLGISNQPQHF.

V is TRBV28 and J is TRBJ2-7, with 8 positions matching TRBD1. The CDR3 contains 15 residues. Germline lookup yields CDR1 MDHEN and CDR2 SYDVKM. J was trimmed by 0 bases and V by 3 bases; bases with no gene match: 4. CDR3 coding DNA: TGTGCCAGCAGTTTGTGGGGACAGGTCTCCTACGAGCAGTACTTC. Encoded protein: CASSLWGQVSYEQYF.

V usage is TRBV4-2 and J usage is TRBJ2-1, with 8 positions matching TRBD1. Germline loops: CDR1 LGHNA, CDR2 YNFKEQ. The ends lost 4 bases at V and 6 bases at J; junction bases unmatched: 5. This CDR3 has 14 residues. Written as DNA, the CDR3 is TGTGCCAGCAGCCTCCGGGACAGGATCAATGAGCAGTTCTTC. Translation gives CASSLRDRINEQFF.

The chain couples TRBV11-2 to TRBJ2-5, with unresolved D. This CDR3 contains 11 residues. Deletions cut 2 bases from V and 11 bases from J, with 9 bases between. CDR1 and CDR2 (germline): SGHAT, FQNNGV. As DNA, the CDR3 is TGTGCCAGCAGCTTATTGGGGTCTCAGTACTTC. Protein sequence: CASSLLGSQYF.

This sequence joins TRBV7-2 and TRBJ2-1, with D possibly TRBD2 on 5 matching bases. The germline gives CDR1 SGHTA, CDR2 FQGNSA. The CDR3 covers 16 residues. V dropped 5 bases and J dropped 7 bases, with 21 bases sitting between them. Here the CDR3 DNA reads TGTGCCAGCAGCCCAGGCCGGACGGGGTTTTGTAATGAGCAGTTCTTC. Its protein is CASSPGRTGFCNEQFF.

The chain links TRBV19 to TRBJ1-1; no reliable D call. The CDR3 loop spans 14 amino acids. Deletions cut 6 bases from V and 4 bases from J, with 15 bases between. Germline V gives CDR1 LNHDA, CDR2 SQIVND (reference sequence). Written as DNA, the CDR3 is TGTGCCAGTAGCCGAAACAGTTTGAGCACTGAAGCTTTCTTT. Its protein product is CASSRNSLSTEAFF.

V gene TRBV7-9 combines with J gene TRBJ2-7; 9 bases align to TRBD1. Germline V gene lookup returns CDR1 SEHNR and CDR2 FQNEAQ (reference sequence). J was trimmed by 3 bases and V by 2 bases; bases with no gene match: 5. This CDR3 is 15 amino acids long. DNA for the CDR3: TGTGCCAGCAGCTTACCGGACAGGGGTATCTACGAGCAGTACTTC. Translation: CASSLPDRGIYEQYF.

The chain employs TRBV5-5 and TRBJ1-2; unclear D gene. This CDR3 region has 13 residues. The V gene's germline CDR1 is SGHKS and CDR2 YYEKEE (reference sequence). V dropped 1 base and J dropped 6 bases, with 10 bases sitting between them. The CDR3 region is CASSLIHGDGYTF. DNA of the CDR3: TGTGCCAGCAGCTTGATTCACGGGGATGGCTACACCTTC.

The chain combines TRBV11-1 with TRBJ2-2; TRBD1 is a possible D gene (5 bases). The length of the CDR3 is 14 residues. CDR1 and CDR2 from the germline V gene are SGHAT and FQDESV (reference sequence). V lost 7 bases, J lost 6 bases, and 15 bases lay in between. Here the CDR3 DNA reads TGTGCCAGCACCGAACTAATAGGGGCCGGGGAGCTGTTTTTT. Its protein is CASTELIGAGELFF.

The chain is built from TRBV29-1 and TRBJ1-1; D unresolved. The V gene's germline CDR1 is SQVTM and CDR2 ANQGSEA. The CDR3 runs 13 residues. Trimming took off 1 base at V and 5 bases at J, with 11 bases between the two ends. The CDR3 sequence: CSVEGADRTEAFF. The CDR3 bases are TGCAGCGTTGAAGGGGCGGATCGAACTGAAGCTTTCTTT.

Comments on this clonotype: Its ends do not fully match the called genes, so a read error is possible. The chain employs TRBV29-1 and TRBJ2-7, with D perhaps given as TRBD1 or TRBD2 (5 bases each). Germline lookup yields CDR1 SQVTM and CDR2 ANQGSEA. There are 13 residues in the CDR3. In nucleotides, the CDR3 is TGCAGCGGTGAAGATCGGGGCAGCTACGAGCAGTACTTC. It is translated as CSGEDRGSYEQYF.

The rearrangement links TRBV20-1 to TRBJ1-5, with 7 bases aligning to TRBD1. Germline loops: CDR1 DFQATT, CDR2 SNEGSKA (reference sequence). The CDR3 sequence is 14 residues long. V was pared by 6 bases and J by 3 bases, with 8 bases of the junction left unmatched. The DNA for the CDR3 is TGCAGTGCAAACACAGGGGCACTCAATCAGCCCCAGCATTTT. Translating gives CSANTGALNQPQHF.

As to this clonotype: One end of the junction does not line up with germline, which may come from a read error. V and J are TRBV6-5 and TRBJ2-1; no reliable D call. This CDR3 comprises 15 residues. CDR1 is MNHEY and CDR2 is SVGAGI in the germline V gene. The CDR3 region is CASRLTILNRNGQFF. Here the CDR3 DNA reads TGTGCCAGCAGATTGACCATCCTCAATAGGAATGGGCAGTTCTTC.

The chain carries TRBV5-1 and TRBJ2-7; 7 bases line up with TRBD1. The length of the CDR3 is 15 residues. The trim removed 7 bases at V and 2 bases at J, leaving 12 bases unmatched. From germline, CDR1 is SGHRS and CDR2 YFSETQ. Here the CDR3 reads CASSDRDQLTYEQYF. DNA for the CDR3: TGCGCCAGCTCCGACAGGGATCAACTTACCTACGAGCAGTACTTC.

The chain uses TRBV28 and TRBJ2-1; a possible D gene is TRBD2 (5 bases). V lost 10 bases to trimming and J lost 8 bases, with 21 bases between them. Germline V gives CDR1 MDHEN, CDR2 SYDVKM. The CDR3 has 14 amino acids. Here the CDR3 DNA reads TGTGCCACCGCGTCCCTCAGCGGTGTCGATGAGCAGTTCTTC. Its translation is CATASLSGVDEQFF.

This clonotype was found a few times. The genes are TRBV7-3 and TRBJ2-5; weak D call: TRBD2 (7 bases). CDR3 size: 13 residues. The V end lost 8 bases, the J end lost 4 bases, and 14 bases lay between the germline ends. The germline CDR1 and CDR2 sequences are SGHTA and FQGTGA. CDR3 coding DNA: TGTGCCAGCGGGGGGGGGCCGAGAGAGACCCAGTACTTC. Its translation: CASGGGPRETQYF.

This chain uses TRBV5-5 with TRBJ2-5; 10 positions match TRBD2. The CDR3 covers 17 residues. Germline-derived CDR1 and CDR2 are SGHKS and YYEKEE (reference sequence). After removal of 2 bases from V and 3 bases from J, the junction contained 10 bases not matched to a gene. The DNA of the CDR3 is TGTGCCAGCAGCTTTAACGAGCGGGGGGGCCTCAAAGAGACCCAGTACTTC. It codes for CASSFNERGGLKETQYF. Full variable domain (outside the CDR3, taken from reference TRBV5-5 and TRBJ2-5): DAGVTQSPTHLIKTRGQQVTLRCSPISGHKSVSWYQQVLGQGPQFIFQYYEKEERGRGNFPDRFSARQFPNYSSELNVNALLLGDSALYLCASSFNERGGLKETQYFGPGTRLLVL.

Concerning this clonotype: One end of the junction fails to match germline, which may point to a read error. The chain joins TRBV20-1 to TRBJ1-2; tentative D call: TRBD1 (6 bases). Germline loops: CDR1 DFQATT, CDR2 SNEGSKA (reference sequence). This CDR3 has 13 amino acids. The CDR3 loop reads CSARGGFDYGYTF. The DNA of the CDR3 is TGCAGTGCCAGAGGGGGATTCGACTATGGCTACACCTTC.

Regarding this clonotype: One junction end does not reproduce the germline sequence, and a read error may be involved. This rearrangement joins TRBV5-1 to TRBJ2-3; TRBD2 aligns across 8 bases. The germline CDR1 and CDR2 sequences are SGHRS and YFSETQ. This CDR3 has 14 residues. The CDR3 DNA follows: TGTGCCAGCAGTTCAGCGGGGGTCACAGATACGCAGTATTTT. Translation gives CASSSAGVTDTQYF.

The DNA of the CDR3 is TGTGCCAGCGGGTCCGGGAACACTGAAGCTTTCTTT. It encodes CASGSGNTEAFF. This chain uses TRBV9 with TRBJ1-1, with no clear D. The CDR3 totals 12 residues. The germline gives CDR1 SGDLS, CDR2 YYNGEE. The ends were cut back, 7 bases at V and 1 base at J, with 8 bases in the middle.

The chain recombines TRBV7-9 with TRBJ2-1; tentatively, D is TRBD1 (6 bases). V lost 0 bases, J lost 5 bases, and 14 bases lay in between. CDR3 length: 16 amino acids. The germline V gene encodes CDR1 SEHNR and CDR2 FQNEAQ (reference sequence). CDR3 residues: CASSLAPHDRNNEQFF. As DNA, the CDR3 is TGTGCCAGCAGCTTAGCGCCTCATGACAGGAACAATGAGCAGTTCTTC.

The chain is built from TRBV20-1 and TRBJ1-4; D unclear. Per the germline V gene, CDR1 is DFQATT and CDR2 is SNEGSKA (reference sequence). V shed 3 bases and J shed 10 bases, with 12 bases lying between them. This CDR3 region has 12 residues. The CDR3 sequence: CSARTLPLKLFF. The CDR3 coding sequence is TGCAGTGCTAGGACCCTCCCTCTAAAACTGTTTTTT.

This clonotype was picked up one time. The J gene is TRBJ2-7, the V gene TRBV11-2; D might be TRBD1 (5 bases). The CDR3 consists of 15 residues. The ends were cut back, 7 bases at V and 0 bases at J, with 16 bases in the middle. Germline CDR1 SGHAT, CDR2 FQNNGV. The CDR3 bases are TGTGCCAGCAACTTGTCAGGGTGGGCCTCCTACGAGCAGTACTTC. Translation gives CASNLSGWASYEQYF.

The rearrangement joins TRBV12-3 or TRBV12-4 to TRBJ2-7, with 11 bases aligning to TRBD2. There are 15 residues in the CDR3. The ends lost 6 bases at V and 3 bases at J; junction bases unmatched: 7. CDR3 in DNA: TGTGCCAGCAGCTTCGCTACTAGCGGGGGCTACGAGCAGTACTTC. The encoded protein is CASSFATSGGYEQYF.

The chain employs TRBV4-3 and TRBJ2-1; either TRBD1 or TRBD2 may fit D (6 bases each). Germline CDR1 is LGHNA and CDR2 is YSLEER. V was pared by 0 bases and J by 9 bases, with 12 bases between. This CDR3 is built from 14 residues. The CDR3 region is CASSQDSGGREQFF. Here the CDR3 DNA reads TGCGCCAGCAGCCAAGATTCTGGGGGGCGTGAGCAGTTCTTC.

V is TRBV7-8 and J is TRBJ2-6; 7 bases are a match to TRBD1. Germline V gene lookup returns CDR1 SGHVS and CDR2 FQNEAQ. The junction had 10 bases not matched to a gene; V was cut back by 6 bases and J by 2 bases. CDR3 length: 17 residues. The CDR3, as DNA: TGTGCCAGCAGTTTTCTCACAGGGGTCCCTGGGGCCAACGTCCTGACTTTC. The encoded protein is CASSFLTGVPGANVLTF.

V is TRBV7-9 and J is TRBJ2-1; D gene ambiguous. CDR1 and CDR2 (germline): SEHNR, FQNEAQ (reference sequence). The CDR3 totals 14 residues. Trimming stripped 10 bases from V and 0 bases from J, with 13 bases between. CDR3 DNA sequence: TGTGCCACCTCTTCCGAGCCCTCCTACAATGAGCAGTTCTTC. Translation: CATSSEPSYNEQFF.